This T cell receptor beta chain was sequenced during a study of cytomegalovirus exposure and HLA in healthy donors. This clone has a single count. Its antigen is not identified. Findings and limits, study-wide: TCR beta V- and J-gene trimming was later associated with a missense DCLRE1C variant. Segments of the TCR beta V type were, in most cases, productive about 90% or about 30% of the time in an earlier analysis. Clonal expansion, a later analysis showed, was greater in HLA-associated TCR beta chains than in equally common others.

PCR amplification relied on 60 Vbeta primers (plus 13 Jbeta primers). Clones were sequenced by immunoSEQ multiplex PCR, and TCRdb holds only the in-frame ones, with some missing. The table records about 200,000 clones, 70% to 90% of them present only once. The sequence derives from a woman under 30 in good health and CMV-seronegative. The specimen was PBMCs.

The CDR3 nucleotides read TGTGCCAGTAGTATAAGAGGGCCGGAGACCCAGTACTTC. Its protein product is CASSIRGPETQYF. The chain employs TRBV19 and TRBJ2-5; the D gene is possibly TRBD2 (5 bases). The CDR3 runs 13 residues. V dropped 2 bases and J dropped 5 bases, with 9 bases sitting between them. Germline V gene data show CDR1 as LNHDA and CDR2 as SQIVND (reference sequence).